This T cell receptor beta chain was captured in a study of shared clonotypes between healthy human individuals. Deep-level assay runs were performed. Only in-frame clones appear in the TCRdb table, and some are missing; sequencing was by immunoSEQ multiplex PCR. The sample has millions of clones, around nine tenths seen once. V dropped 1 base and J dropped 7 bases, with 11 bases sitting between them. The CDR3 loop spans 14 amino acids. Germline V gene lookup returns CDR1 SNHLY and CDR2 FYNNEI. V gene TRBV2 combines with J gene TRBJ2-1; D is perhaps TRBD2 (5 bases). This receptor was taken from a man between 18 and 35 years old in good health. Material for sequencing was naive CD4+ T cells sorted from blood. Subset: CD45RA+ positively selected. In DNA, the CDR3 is TGTGCCAGCAGTGAAGAGAGGGAATGGAATGAGCAGTTCTTC. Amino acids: CASSEEREWNEQFF.